This T cell receptor (beta chain) was found in a study of blood T cell repertoires in COVID-19. In the study overall: The cDNA or gDNA used as material had been derived from T cells, B-cell-depleted T cells, or PBMCs.

The CDR3 totals 15 residues. CDR1 and CDR2 from the germline V gene are SGHNT and YYREEE (reference sequence). V was pared by 1 base and J by 2 bases, with 12 bases between. The table came from immunoSEQ multiplex PCR; TCRdb's copy has only in-frame clones and leaves some out. The sample shows around 460,000 clones, about 90% of them seen only once. Sequencing input: peripheral blood. The sequence came from a young man with COVID-19, enrolled during active disease. The V gene is TRBV5-4, the J gene TRBJ2-5; D ambiguous. The CDR3 sequence is CASSLKLQRQETQYF. The CDR3 DNA sequence: TGTGCCAGCAGCTTGAAGTTACAGAGACAAGAGACCCAGTACTTC.